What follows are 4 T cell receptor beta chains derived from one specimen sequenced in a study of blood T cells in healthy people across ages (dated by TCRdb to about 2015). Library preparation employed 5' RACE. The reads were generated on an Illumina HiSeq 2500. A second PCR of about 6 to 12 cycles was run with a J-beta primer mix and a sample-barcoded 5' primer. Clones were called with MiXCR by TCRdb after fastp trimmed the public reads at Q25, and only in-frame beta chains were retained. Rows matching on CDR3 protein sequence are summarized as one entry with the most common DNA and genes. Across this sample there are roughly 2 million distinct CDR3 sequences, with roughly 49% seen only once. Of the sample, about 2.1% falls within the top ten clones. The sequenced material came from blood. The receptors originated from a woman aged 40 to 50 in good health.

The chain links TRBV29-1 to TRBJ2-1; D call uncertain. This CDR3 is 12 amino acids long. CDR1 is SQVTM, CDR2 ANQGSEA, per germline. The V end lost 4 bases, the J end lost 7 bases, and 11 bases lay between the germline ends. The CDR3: CSVGGIGNEQFF. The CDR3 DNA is TGCAGCGTTGGGGGTATAGGTAATGAGCAGTTCTTC.

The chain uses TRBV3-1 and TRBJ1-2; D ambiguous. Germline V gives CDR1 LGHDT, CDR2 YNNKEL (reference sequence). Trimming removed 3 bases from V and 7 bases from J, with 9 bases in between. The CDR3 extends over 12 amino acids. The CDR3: CASSHSVGGYTF. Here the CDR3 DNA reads TGTGCCAGCAGCCACTCCGTGGGTGGCTACACCTTC.

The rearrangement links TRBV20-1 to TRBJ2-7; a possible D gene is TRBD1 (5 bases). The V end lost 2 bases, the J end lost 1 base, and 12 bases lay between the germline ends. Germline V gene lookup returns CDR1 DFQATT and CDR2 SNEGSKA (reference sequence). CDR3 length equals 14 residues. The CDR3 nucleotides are TGCAGTGCTAGAAGCAGGGCCGAATCCTACGAGCAGTACTTC. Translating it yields CSARSRAESYEQYF.

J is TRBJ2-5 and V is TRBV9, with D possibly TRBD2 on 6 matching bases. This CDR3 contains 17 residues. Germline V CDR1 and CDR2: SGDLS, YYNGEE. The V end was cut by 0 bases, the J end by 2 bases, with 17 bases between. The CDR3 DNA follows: TGTGCCAGCAGCGTAGATCCCCCTCGGGGGATGCAAGAGACCCAGTACTTC. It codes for CASSVDPPRGMQETQYF.